Listed below are T cell receptor beta chains from one sample, sequenced in a study of T cells after yellow fever vaccination. TCRdb independently ran MiXCR on the 5' RACE reads; one entry per CDR3 protein. The table shows hundreds of thousands of distinct CDR3 sequences, with 21% occurring only once. Sequencing used PBMCs, obtained roughly 20 days after the first yellow fever vaccination. These TCRs come from a man aged 18 to 35 who received the YFV17D yellow fever vaccine. CDR3s include the opening cysteine and the closing phenylalanine or tryptophan. D genes are given only for firm matches.

cdr3_aa: CASRVTTASNQPQHF
v_call: TRBV12-3/TRBV12-4
d_call: .
j_call: TRBJ1-5

cdr3_aa: CVTGRGYSYNEQFF
v_call: TRBV6-1
d_call: .
j_call: TRBJ2-1

cdr3_aa: CASSQEWGTSGVEETQYF
v_call: TRBV4-2
d_call: TRBD2
j_call: TRBJ2-5

cdr3_aa: CSVEGGPVDTQYF
v_call: TRBV29-1
d_call: .
j_call: TRBJ2-3

cdr3_aa: CASSQDHSGGVYEQYF
v_call: TRBV4-3
d_call: TRBD2
j_call: TRBJ2-7

cdr3_aa: CASSLAGGSITDTQYF
v_call: TRBV11-2
d_call: .
j_call: TRBJ2-3

cdr3_aa: CASSLDGGLNIQYF
v_call: TRBV5-1
d_call: .
j_call: TRBJ2-4

cdr3_aa: CASSQDSSGDTIYF
v_call: TRBV5-1
d_call: .
j_call: TRBJ1-3

cdr3_aa: CASSLGSVVTDTQYF
v_call: TRBV5-1
d_call: .
j_call: TRBJ2-3

cdr3_aa: CASSLTRLNQPQHF
v_call: TRBV27
d_call: .
j_call: TRBJ1-5

cdr3_aa: CASKRRSSGNTIYF
v_call: TRBV12-3/TRBV12-4
d_call: .
j_call: TRBJ1-3

cdr3_aa: CASSFYAIGSAFF
v_call: TRBV5-1
d_call: .
j_call: TRBJ1-1

cdr3_aa: CASSQDPGGAEAFF
v_call: TRBV14
d_call: TRBD1
j_call: TRBJ1-1

cdr3_aa: CATSGQGHEQFF
v_call: TRBV24-1
d_call: .
j_call: TRBJ2-1

cdr3_aa: CASSFGPGGYQPDTQYF
v_call: TRBV5-1
d_call: .
j_call: TRBJ2-3

cdr3_aa: CASSQDSSTDTQYF
v_call: TRBV4-3
d_call: .
j_call: TRBJ2-3

cdr3_aa: CASSLVAGAPRGELFF
v_call: TRBV5-1
d_call: .
j_call: TRBJ2-2

cdr3_aa: CASSRGLGSTDTQYF
v_call: TRBV7-9
d_call: TRBD2
j_call: TRBJ2-3

cdr3_aa: CASSQRAIDSPLHF
v_call: TRBV4-1
d_call: .
j_call: TRBJ1-6

cdr3_aa: CASSPNRQASGETQYF
v_call: TRBV11-1
d_call: .
j_call: TRBJ2-5

cdr3_aa: CSAWQGGNGYTF
v_call: TRBV20-1
d_call: .
j_call: TRBJ1-2

cdr3_aa: CATQRMWYEQYF
v_call: TRBV24-1
d_call: .
j_call: TRBJ2-7

cdr3_aa: CASSLVPAGNYEQYF
v_call: TRBV5-1
d_call: .
j_call: TRBJ2-7

cdr3_aa: CASSSTSLGEQYF
v_call: TRBV5-4
d_call: .
j_call: TRBJ2-7

cdr3_aa: CSSSDVGTQYF
v_call: TRBV29-1
d_call: .
j_call: TRBJ2-3

cdr3_aa: CSARWGGAYGYTF
v_call: TRBV20-1
d_call: .
j_call: TRBJ1-2

cdr3_aa: CASSLLGADAYEQYF
v_call: TRBV19
d_call: .
j_call: TRBJ2-7

cdr3_aa: CASSARERGELFF
v_call: TRBV6-1
d_call: .
j_call: TRBJ2-2

cdr3_aa: CASTPWTSGGNTDTQYF
v_call: TRBV28
d_call: TRBD2
j_call: TRBJ2-3

cdr3_aa: CASAGGGSNQPQHF
v_call: TRBV6-1
d_call: .
j_call: TRBJ1-5

cdr3_aa: CAWRLAYEQYF
v_call: TRBV30
d_call: .
j_call: TRBJ2-7

cdr3_aa: CASFSSGGPRNEQFF
v_call: TRBV10-2
d_call: TRBD2
j_call: TRBJ2-1

cdr3_aa: CASSPKRGGTDTQYF
v_call: TRBV3-1
d_call: TRBD2
j_call: TRBJ2-3

cdr3_aa: CSVNRGHQETQYF
v_call: TRBV29-1
d_call: TRBD1
j_call: TRBJ2-5

cdr3_aa: CASSQEMRGVHTGELFF
v_call: TRBV4-3
d_call: TRBD2
j_call: TRBJ2-2

cdr3_aa: CSARVDWASGEGTQYF
v_call: TRBV20-1
d_call: TRBD2
j_call: TRBJ2-3

cdr3_aa: CASSLQGAGANVLTF
v_call: TRBV6-5
d_call: TRBD1
j_call: TRBJ2-6

cdr3_aa: CASKGLTSYEQYF
v_call: TRBV10-2
d_call: .
j_call: TRBJ2-7

cdr3_aa: CASRGIWDRFYF
v_call: TRBV7-8
d_call: TRBD1
j_call: TRBJ2-7

cdr3_aa: CASSLRPGTTEAFF
v_call: TRBV5-1
d_call: .
j_call: TRBJ1-1

cdr3_aa: CATSDSGNTEAFF
v_call: TRBV24-1
d_call: .
j_call: TRBJ1-1

cdr3_aa: CASSPRMAETQYF
v_call: TRBV5-1
d_call: .
j_call: TRBJ2-5

cdr3_aa: CTSDFQVDGYTF
v_call: TRBV20-1
d_call: .
j_call: TRBJ1-2

cdr3_aa: CASSYSGGTDTQYF
v_call: TRBV6-5
d_call: .
j_call: TRBJ2-3

cdr3_aa: CASSSYSGGVQTQYF
v_call: TRBV27
d_call: TRBD2
j_call: TRBJ2-5

cdr3_aa: CASSPGHKSGQPQHF
v_call: TRBV7-4
d_call: .
j_call: TRBJ1-5

cdr3_aa: CASSPLLAGVYEQFF
v_call: TRBV7-8
d_call: TRBD2
j_call: TRBJ2-1

cdr3_aa: CASSRRGGDNHEQFF
v_call: TRBV12-3/TRBV12-4
d_call: TRBD2
j_call: TRBJ2-1

cdr3_aa: CASSGQLGGGELFF
v_call: TRBV12-3/TRBV12-4
d_call: .
j_call: TRBJ2-2

cdr3_aa: CASSQTVWSSGNTIYF
v_call: TRBV19
d_call: .
j_call: TRBJ1-3

cdr3_aa: CASSQVREYEQYF
v_call: TRBV3-1
d_call: .
j_call: TRBJ2-7

cdr3_aa: CASSAGTGYEQYF
v_call: TRBV2
d_call: .
j_call: TRBJ2-7

cdr3_aa: CASSQGPLATGYNEQFF
v_call: TRBV4-3
d_call: .
j_call: TRBJ2-1